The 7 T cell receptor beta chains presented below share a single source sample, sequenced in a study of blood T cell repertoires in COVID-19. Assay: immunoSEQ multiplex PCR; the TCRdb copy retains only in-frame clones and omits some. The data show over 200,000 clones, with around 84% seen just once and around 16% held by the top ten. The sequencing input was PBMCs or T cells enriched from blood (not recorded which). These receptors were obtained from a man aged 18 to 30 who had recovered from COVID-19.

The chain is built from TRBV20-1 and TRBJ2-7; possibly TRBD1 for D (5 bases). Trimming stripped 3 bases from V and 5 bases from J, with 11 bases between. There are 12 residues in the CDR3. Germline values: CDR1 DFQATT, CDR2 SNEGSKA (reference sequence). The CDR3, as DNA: TGCAGTGCTAGTCTTGGCAGGGACGAGCAGTACTTC. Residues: CSASLGRDEQYF.

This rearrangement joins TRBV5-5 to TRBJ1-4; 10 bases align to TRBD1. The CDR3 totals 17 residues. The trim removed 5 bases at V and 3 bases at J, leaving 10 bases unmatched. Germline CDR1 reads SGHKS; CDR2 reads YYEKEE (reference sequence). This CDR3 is CASRRNPGQGSNEKLFF. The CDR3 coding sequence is TGTGCCAGCAGGCGCAATCCGGGACAGGGGTCTAATGAAAAACTGTTTTTT.

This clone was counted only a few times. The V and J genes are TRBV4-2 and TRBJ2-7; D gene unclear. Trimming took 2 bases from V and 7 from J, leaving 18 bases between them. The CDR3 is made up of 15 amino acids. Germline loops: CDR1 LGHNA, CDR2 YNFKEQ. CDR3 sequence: CASSQSQQSIEEQYF. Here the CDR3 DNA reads TGTGCCAGCAGCCAAAGCCAACAGTCCATAGAGGAGCAGTACTTC.

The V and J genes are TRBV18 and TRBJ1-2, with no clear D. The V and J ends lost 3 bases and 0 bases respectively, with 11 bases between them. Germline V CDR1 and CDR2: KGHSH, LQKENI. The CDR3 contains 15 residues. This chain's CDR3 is CASSPQRGSNYGYTF. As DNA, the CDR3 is TGTGCCAGCTCACCCCAGAGAGGATCTAACTATGGCTACACCTTC.

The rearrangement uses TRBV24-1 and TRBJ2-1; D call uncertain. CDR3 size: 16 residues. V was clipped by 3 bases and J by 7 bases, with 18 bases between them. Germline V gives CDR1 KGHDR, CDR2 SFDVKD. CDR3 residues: CATSDKPSPLVNEQFF. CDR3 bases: TGTGCCACCAGTGATAAACCGAGCCCCCTGGTTAATGAGCAGTTCTTC.

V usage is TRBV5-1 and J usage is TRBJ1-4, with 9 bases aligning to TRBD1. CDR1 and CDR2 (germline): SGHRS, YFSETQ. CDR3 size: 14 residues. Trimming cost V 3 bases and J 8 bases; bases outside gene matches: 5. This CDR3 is CASSYGQGREKLFF. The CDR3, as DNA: TGCGCCAGCAGCTACGGACAGGGGCGGGAAAAACTGTTTTTT.

CDR3 protein: CASGLGDRGGQPQHF. The CDR3 DNA follows: TGTGCTAGTGGTTTGGGAGACAGGGGTGGTCAGCCCCAGCATTTT. This chain uses TRBV12-5 with TRBJ1-5; 8 positions agree with TRBD1. V lost 1 base and J lost 6; bases outside the gene matches: 5. The CDR3 spans 15 residues. Germline V lookup: CDR1 LGHNT, CDR2 FRNRAP.